Below are 26 T cell receptor beta chains sequenced from a single sample in a study of T cells in Graves' hyperthyroidism and ophthalmopathy. Amplification of TCR beta CDR3 regions was performed using RNA transcripts as template. Carried out on the TCR CDR3, a first-round RT-PCR used the HTBI primer set. TCRdb passed the multiplex PCR reads through MiXCR, listing each CDR3 protein once. The sample consists of 660,000 or so distinct CDR3 sequences, 45% of them appearing once. Material: peripheral blood or thyroid tissue (not recorded which). The receptors here all came from an adult man with Graves' disease, either hyperthyroidism or ophthalmopathy (not recorded which).

This clonotype was counted only a few times. The V call is TRBV19, the J call TRBJ1-2; a possible D gene is TRBD1 (5 bases). The germline V and J ends were trimmed by 9 bases and 3 bases, with 14 bases remaining between them. CDR1 is LNHDA and CDR2 is SQIVND in the germline V gene (reference sequence). The CDR3 is 13 residues long. Here the CDR3 reads CASSGQPHYGYTF. The CDR3, as DNA: TGTGCCAGCTCAGGGCAACCACACTATGGCTACACCTTC.

The chain joins TRBV25-1 to TRBJ2-7; D remains ambiguous. The CDR3 runs to 14 residues. V gave up 6 bases and J gave up 3 bases, with 15 bases separating them. Germline lookup yields CDR1 MGHDK and CDR2 SYGVNS. CDR3 DNA: TGTGCCAGCAGCTTGGCGCCAGGTTACTACGAGCAGTACTTC. It is translated as CASSLAPGYYEQYF.

This clonotype turned up a few times. The CDR3 nucleotides are TGTGCCAGCAGCTTACTCCTAGACTATGGCTACACCTTC. It encodes CASSLLLDYGYTF. The V and J genes are TRBV7-6 and TRBJ1-2; D remains unclear. The germline V gene has CDR1 SGHVS and CDR2 FNYEAQ. The germline V and J ends were trimmed by 2 bases and 3 bases, with 7 bases remaining between them. The CDR3 spans 13 residues. Combining the CDR3 with reference TRBV7-6 and TRBJ1-2 gives the whole variable domain GAGVSQSPRYKVTKRGQDVALRCDPISGHVSLYWYRQALGQGPEFLTYFNYEAQQDKSGLPNDRFSAERPEGSISTLTIQRTEQRDSAMYRCASSLLLDYGYTFGSGTRLTVV.

This clonotype was counted only a few times. The chain is built from TRBV20-1 and TRBJ1-5; maybe TRBD1 (6 bases). Germline V gives CDR1 DFQATT, CDR2 SNEGSKA (reference sequence). Trimming removed 2 bases at V and 10 bases at J, with 15 bases between. This CDR3 is 13 amino acids long. DNA of the CDR3: TGCAGTGCTAGACTACAGGGCGCACGCCCCCAGCATTTT. It is translated as CSARLQGARPQHF.

This clonotype was seen a few times. The chain couples TRBV7-9 to TRBJ2-7; D possibly corresponds to TRBD1 (5 bases). Trimming removed 5 bases from V and 7 bases from J, with 18 bases in between. CDR1 SEHNR and CDR2 FQNEAQ come from the germline V gene (reference sequence). The CDR3 has 14 amino acids. CDR3 residues: CASSTQGRAGEQYF. CDR3 in DNA: TGTGCCAGCAGCACTCAGGGTAGAGCTGGGGAGCAGTACTTC.

The rearrangement uses TRBV20-1 and TRBJ2-2; 11 nucleotides match TRBD2. Germline lookup yields CDR1 DFQATT and CDR2 SNEGSKA (reference sequence). V lost 0 bases to trimming and J lost 4 bases; unmatched junction nucleotides: 1. CDR3 size: 15 residues. The chain's CDR3 is CSARDSGGGTGELFF. CDR3 in DNA: TGCAGTGCTAGAGATAGCGGGGGGGGCACCGGGGAGCTGTTTTTT.

J is TRBJ1-4 and V is TRBV25-1; TRBD1 matches 8 bases. Losses at the gene ends were 4 bases for V and 2 bases for J; bases not matched to a gene: 3. Germline values: CDR1 MGHDK, CDR2 SYGVNS. The CDR3 loop spans 15 amino acids. The CDR3 loop reads CASSADRVTNEKLFF. CDR3 bases: TGTGCCAGCAGTGCGGACAGGGTCACTAATGAAAAACTGTTTTTT.

J is TRBJ1-2 and V is TRBV11-1; 9 bases line up with TRBD1. V lost 3 bases, J lost 4 bases, and 9 bases stayed unmatched. CDR3 length: 16 residues. Germline V gene lookup returns CDR1 SGHAT and CDR2 FQDESV (reference sequence). CDR3 sequence: CASSFSQGALSYGYTF. The DNA for the CDR3 is TGTGCCAGCAGCTTTTCACAGGGGGCGTTATCCTATGGCTACACCTTC. Filled out from reference TRBV11-1 and TRBJ1-2, the complete variable domain reads EAEVAQSPRYKITEKSQAVAFWCDPISGHATLYWYRQILGQGPELLVQFQDESVVDDSQLPKDRFSAERLKGVDSTLKIQPAELGDSAMYLCASSFSQGALSYGYTFGSGTRLTVV.

The chain couples TRBV6-1 to TRBJ1-2; 8 bases are shared with TRBD1. The CDR3 sequence is 15 residues long. Per germline, CDR1 MNHNS and CDR2 SASEGT. V gave up 2 bases and J gave up 6 bases; unmatched junction bases: 8. DNA of the CDR3: TGTGCCAGCAGTGAACGCGCAGGGGGCGCGCATGGCTACACCTTC. This encodes CASSERAGGAHGYTF.

This clonotype has a handful of counts. J is TRBJ2-7 and V is TRBV12-3 or TRBV12-4; perhaps TRBD1 as D (6 bases). V lost 6 bases to trimming and J lost 6 bases, with 18 bases between them. This CDR3 contains 14 residues. The CDR3 DNA is TGTGCCAGCAGGATACGAGACAGGTTGGGCGAGCAGTACTTC. Protein product: CASRIRDRLGEQYF.

CDR3 sequence (DNA): TGCAGTGCTAGAGGGGGACAGCAAAATCAGCCCCAGCATTTT. Amino acid sequence: CSARGGQQNQPQHF. The chain carries TRBV20-1 and TRBJ1-5; TRBD1 aligns across 7 bases. The junction had 4 bases not matched to a gene; V was cut back by 1 base and J by 4 bases. The CDR3 is 14 residues long. Germline V gene data show CDR1 as DFQATT and CDR2 as SNEGSKA (reference sequence).

The chain couples TRBV25-1 to TRBJ1-2, with D tentatively TRBD1 (5 bases). V was pared by 8 bases and J by 6 bases, with 13 bases between. This CDR3 is 12 amino acids long. The V gene's germline CDR1 is MGHDK and CDR2 SYGVNS. The DNA of the CDR3 is TGTGCCAGCCGTGTGGGGGTCGATGGCTACACCTTC. Translated, it gives CASRVGVDGYTF.

This clonotype was detected ten times or more. This chain uses TRBV19 with TRBJ1-5; D is unresolved. The CDR3 runs to 14 residues. Trimming pared 4 bases from V and 6 bases from J, leaving 13 bases between. Per the germline V gene, CDR1 is LNHDA and CDR2 is SQIVND (reference sequence). The CDR3 DNA sequence: TGTGCCAGTAGTACCGTTGTTCATGGTCAGCCCCAGCATTTT. Translating gives CASSTVVHGQPQHF. The full variable domain, rest sourced from reference TRBV19 and TRBJ1-5, is DGGITQSPKYLFRKEGQNVTLSCEQNLNHDAMYWYRQDPGQGLRLIYYSQIVNDFQKGDIAEGYSVSREKKESFPLTVTSAQKNPTAFYLCASSTVVHGQPQHFGDGTRLSIL.

The chain couples TRBV7-9 to TRBJ1-3, with 10 bases matching TRBD1. The CDR3 is made up of 18 amino acids. J gave up 0 bases and V 5 bases, and 10 bases lay outside the gene matches. Germline assignment: CDR1 SEHNR and CDR2 FQNEAQ (reference sequence). CDR3 coding DNA: TGTGCCAGCAGCCTAAAAGGACAGGGGGTACTCTCTGGAAACACCATATATTTT. Translation: CASSLKGQGVLSGNTIYF.

This clonotype turned up a few times. The DNA for the CDR3 is TGTGCCAGCAGGTTACTTACAGGGCTGGTAACTGAAGCTTTCTTT. Amino acids: CASRLLTGLVTEAFF. V is TRBV7-2 and J is TRBJ1-1, with D perhaps matching TRBD1 (6 bases). The V gene's germline CDR1 is SGHTA and CDR2 FQGNSA. The V gene lost 6 bases and the J gene lost 5 bases, with 19 bases spanning the gap. The length of the CDR3 is 15 residues.

This clonotype has just a few counts. This sequence joins TRBV7-2 and TRBJ1-5, with D hard to call. Germline CDR1 SGHTA, CDR2 FQGNSA. The CDR3 contains 13 residues. Trimming stripped 11 bases from V and 3 bases from J, with 14 bases between. Here the CDR3 reads CAWSTQSNQPQHF. The CDR3 nucleotides read TGTGCCTGGAGTACACAGTCCAATCAGCCCCAGCATTTT.

The chain employs TRBV29-1 and TRBJ1-6; 9 positions match TRBD1. This CDR3 is built from 12 residues. Germline V gene lookup returns CDR1 SQVTM and CDR2 ANQGSEA. The V segment lost 6 bases and the J segment 13 bases; nucleotides outside the gene matches: 7. For the CDR3, the DNA is TGCAGCGTCGGGACAGGGCTTCAGCCCCTCCACTTT. Protein product: CSVGTGLQPLHF. The full variable domain, in which reference TRBV29-1 and TRBJ1-6 provide the parts outside the CDR3, is SAVISQKPSRDICQRGTSLTIQCQVDSQVTMMFWYRQQPGQSLTLIATANQGSEATYESGFVIDKFPISRPNLTFSTLTVSNMSPEDSSIYLCSVGTGLQPLHFGNGTRLTVT.

This chain connects TRBV6-6 to TRBJ2-5; D is undetermined. CDR3 length: 14 amino acids. Germline assignment: CDR1 MNHNY and CDR2 SVGAGI (reference sequence). With 0 bases removed from V and 1 base from J, the gap between germline ends came to 6 bases. The CDR3 protein is CASSYSSLQETQYF. The CDR3 DNA reads TGTGCCAGCAGTTACTCGAGTCTCCAAGAGACCCAGTACTTC.

This clonotype was counted only a few times. The chain's CDR3 is CASSFRAANTEAFF. For the CDR3, the DNA is TGTGCCAGCAGTTTTAGGGCGGCGAACACTGAAGCTTTCTTT. The rearrangement links TRBV12-3 or TRBV12-4 to TRBJ1-1; D gene ambiguous. CDR3 size: 14 residues. V gave up 3 bases and J gave up 1 base, with 9 bases separating them.

This clonotype has just a few counts. The gene calls are TRBV15 and TRBJ1-5; D remains ambiguous. The ends were cut back, 0 bases at V and 9 bases at J, with 3 bases in the middle. Germline loops: CDR1 LNHNV, CDR2 YYDKDF (reference sequence). This CDR3 has 11 residues. The CDR3: CATSRDRPQHF. The CDR3 region has the DNA TGTGCCACCAGCAGAGATCGGCCCCAGCATTTT.

The chain uses TRBV29-1 and TRBJ1-2, with a possible D match to TRBD1 (6 bases). This CDR3 has 14 amino acids. Germline lookup yields CDR1 SQVTM and CDR2 ANQGSEA. Trimming left V 3 bases short and J 4 bases short, with 15 bases between. The CDR3 sequence is CSVEGLGQSYGYTF. CDR3 DNA: TGCAGCGTTGAGGGGCTCGGACAGAGCTATGGCTACACCTTC.

The chain uses TRBV7-9 and TRBJ1-5, with D perhaps TRBD1 (6 bases). Germline CDR1 SEHNR, CDR2 FQNEAQ (reference sequence). The V end was cut by 2 bases, the J end by 7 bases, with 12 bases between. The CDR3 extends over 14 amino acids. In nucleotides, the CDR3 is TGTGCCAGCAGCTTAAAGGGGGGGCTCCAGCCCCAGCATTTT. Protein: CASSLKGGLQPQHF.

The chain recombines TRBV12-5 with TRBJ1-2; no definite D call. The CDR3 contains 14 residues. The germline gives CDR1 LGHNT, CDR2 FRNRAP. V dropped 3 bases and J dropped 6 bases, with 14 bases sitting between them. CDR3 DNA: TGTGCTAGTGGTTTCCCCATCAAAGAAAATGGCTACACCTTC. Translation gives CASGFPIKENGYTF. Supplemented by reference TRBV12-5 and TRBJ1-2, the full variable domain reads DARVTQTPRHKVTEMGQEVTMRCQPILGHNTVFWYRQTMMQGLELLAYFRNRAPLDDSGMPKDRFSAEMPDATLATLKIQPSEPRDSAVYFCASGFPIKENGYTFGSGTRLTVV.

This clonotype was observed a handful of times. The chain has TRBV20-1 and TRBJ1-1; 10 nucleotides match TRBD1. The CDR3 is 14 amino acids. Trimming removed 4 bases from V and 5 bases from J; junction bases left unmatched: 7. Germline V lookup: CDR1 DFQATT, CDR2 SNEGSKA (reference sequence). In DNA form, the CDR3 reads TGCAGTGCTAAACGACAGGGGGCGCTTACTGAAGCTTTCTTT. Protein: CSAKRQGALTEAFF.

This clonotype was recorded many times. The chain recombines TRBV20-1 with TRBJ2-6, with D unresolved. Germline CDR1 and CDR2: DFQATT and SNEGSKA (reference sequence). Trimming pared 5 bases from V and 0 bases from J, leaving 5 bases between. The CDR3 runs to 13 residues. As DNA, the CDR3 is TGCAGTGCTTGGGACTCTGGGGCCAACGTCCTGACTTTC. Its translation is CSAWDSGANVLTF.

This clonotype came up a few times. V is TRBV20-1 and J is TRBJ2-2; D possibly corresponds to TRBD2 (5 bases). The CDR3 is 14 residues long. V was clipped by 4 bases and J by 0 bases, with 9 bases between them. The V gene's germline CDR1 is DFQATT and CDR2 SNEGSKA (reference sequence). The CDR3 reads CSANRGPNTGELFF. In DNA, the CDR3 is TGCAGTGCTAACCGGGGTCCGAACACCGGGGAGCTGTTTTTT.